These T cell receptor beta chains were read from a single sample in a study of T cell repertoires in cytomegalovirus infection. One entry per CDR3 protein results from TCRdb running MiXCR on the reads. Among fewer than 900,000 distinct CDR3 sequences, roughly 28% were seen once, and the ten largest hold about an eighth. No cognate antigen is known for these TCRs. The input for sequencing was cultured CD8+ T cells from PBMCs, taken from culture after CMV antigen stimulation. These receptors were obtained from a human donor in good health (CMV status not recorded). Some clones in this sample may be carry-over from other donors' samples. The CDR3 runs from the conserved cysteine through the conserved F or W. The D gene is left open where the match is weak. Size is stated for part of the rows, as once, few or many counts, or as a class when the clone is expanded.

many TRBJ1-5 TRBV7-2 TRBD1 CASSLEGQHNQPQHF TGTGCCAGCAGCTTAGAGGGACAGCATAATCAGCCCCAGCATTTT
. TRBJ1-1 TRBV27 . CASRGGSLGAFF TGTGCCAGCAGGGGCGGGAGCTTGGGGGCTTTCTTT
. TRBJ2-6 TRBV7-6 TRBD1 CASSTKGQGLFGANVLTF TGTGCCAGCAGCACAAAGGGACAGGGGCTGTTTGGGGCCAACGTCCTGACTTTC
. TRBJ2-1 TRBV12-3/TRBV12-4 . CASSLGYYSDEQFF TGTGCCAGCAGTTTAGGGTACTATAGCGATGAGCAGTTCTTC
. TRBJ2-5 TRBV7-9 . CASSSGHPQYF TGTGCCAGCAGCTCGGGACACCCCCAGTACTTC
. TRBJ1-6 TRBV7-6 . CASSPNHAVRDSYNSPLHF TGTGCCAGCAGCCCCAACCATGCAGTACGGGACTCCTATAATTCACCCCTCCACTTT
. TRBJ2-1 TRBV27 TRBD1 CASAPRDRSYNEQFF TGTGCCAGCGCCCCCAGGGACAGATCCTACAATGAGCAGTTCTTC
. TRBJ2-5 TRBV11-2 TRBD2 CASRHRLAGGRETQYF TGTGCCAGCAGGCATAGACTAGCGGGGGGAAGAGAGACCCAGTACTTC
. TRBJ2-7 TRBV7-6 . CASSLLTVSYEQYF TGTGCCAGCAGCTTGCTGACAGTTTCCTACGAGCAGTACTTC
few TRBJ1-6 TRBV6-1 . CATIRDTPSSYNSPLHF TGTGCCACCATCCGGGACACTCCGAGCTCCTATAATTCACCCCTCCACTTT
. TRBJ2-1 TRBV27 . CASSLWTDSYNEQFF TGTGCCAGCAGTTTATGGACAGACTCCTACAATGAGCAGTTCTTC
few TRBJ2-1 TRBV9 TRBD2 CASSPRERGGNEQFF TGTGCCAGCAGCCCGAGGGAGCGGGGGGGCAATGAGCAGTTCTTC
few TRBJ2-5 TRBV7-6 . CASSFPKETQYF TGTGCCAGCAGCTTCCCCAAAGAGACCCAGTACTTC
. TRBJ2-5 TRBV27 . CASSPEVQETQYF TGTGCCAGTAGCCCCGAGGTCCAAGAGACCCAGTACTTC
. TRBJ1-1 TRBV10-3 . CAIRDGLMNTEAFF TGTGCCATCAGAGACGGCCTCATGAACACTGAAGCTTTCTTT
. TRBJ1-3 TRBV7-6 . CASSFAATSGNTIYF TGTGCCAGCAGCTTTGCAGCTACCTCTGGAAACACCATATATTTT
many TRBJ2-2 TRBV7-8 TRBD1 CASSSTGVTGELFF TGTGCCAGCAGCTCCACAGGGGTCACCGGGGAGCTGTTTTTT
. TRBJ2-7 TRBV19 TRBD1 CASSNVTGGKSYEQYF TGTGCCAGTAGTAACGTTACAGGGGGCAAGTCCTACGAGCAGTACTTC
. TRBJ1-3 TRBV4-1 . CASSQVRISGNTIYF TGCGCCAGCAGCCAAGTCAGGATTTCTGGAAACACCATATATTTT
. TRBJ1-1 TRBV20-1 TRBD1 CSAGTEVEAFF TGCAGTGCTGGGACAGAGGTTGAAGCTTTCTTT
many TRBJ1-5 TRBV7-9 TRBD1 CASRRDRGFNQPQHF TGTGCCAGCAGACGGGACAGGGGATTCAATCAGCCCCAGCATTTT